These T cell receptor beta chains were read from a single sample in a study of T cell responses to AZD1222 COVID-19 vaccine. Sequenced by immunoSEQ multiplex PCR; TCRdb stores in-frame clones only, minus some. This sample has about 120,000 clones, with roughly nine tenths found just once. The specimen was peripheral blood, collected on day 0 of AZD1222 vaccination. Receptors originate from an adult in good health. Both conserved end residues are part of each CDR3. The order of the fields is D gene, J gene, V gene, clone size, CDR3 DNA, CDR3 protein. D genes are given only for firm matches. Where a row states a size, it is once, few, many or the class of an expanded clone; other rows omit it.

TRBD1 | TRBJ1-2 | TRBV19 | NA | TGTGCCAGCCGAACAGGGGGGAACTATGGCTACACCTTC | CASRTGGNYGYTF
NA | TRBJ1-2 | TRBV7-2 | NA | TGTGCCAGCAGCTTCGACAGTTTCTCCGAAGCTAACTATGGCTACACCTTC | CASSFDSFSEANYGYTF
TRBD1 | TRBJ1-5 | TRBV2 | NA | TGTGCCAGCAGTCTGACAGGGGATCAGCCCCAGCATTTT | CASSLTGDQPQHF
TRBD2 | TRBJ2-3 | TRBV18 | NA | TGTGCCAGCTCACTCCCCCCTGGACTAGCGGAGGTTACGCAGTATTTT | CASSLPPGLAEVTQYF
NA | TRBJ1-1 | TRBV6-4 | once | TGTGCCAGCAGTTTGAGGGAGGGGGACACTGAAGCTTTCTTT | CASSLREGDTEAFF
NA | TRBJ1-2 | TRBV10-2 | once | TGCGCCAGCAGTGAGGACATCATTGGCTACACCTTC | CASSEDIIGYTF
NA | TRBJ1-1 | TRBV18 | NA | TGTGCCAGCTCACCATTAGCAGTCGGACAGTCCCCGATGAACACTGAAGCTTTCTTT | CASSPLAVGQSPMNTEAFF
TRBD1 | TRBJ2-6 | TRBV3-1/TRBV3-2 | NA | TGTGCCAGCAGCCGTAGGACAGGGGGATTTACTGGGGCCAACGTCCTGACTTTC | CASSRRTGGFTGANVLTF
NA | TRBJ1-6 | TRBV10-2 | NA | TGCGCCACCAGTCAGGGCGCGGGTAATTCACCCCTCCACTTT | CATSQGAGNSPLHF
NA | TRBJ1-2 | TRBV18 | NA | TGTGCCAGCTCATCCTCCGGTGAATCCTATGGCTACACCTTC | CASSSSGESYGYTF
TRBD2 | TRBJ2-3 | TRBV19 | NA | TGTGCCAGTAGTATAAGCGCTAGCGGGGGGCCCACAGATACGCAGTATTTT | CASSISASGGPTDTQYF
NA | TRBJ2-3 | TRBV15 | NA | TGTGCCACCAGCAGAGAGCGCACAGCCACAGATACGCAGTATTTT | CATSRERTATDTQYF
TRBD2 | TRBJ2-2 | TRBV25-1 | NA | TGTGCCAGCAGTGAATCAGCGGGAGGCGGGGAGCTGTTTTTT | CASSESAGGGELFF
NA | TRBJ1-5 | TRBV6-5 | NA | TGTGCCAGCGGTCTGATCAATCAGCCCCAGCATTTT | CASGLINQPQHF
NA | TRBJ2-2 | TRBV6-5 | few | TGTGCCAGCAGTCGGGGGAACACCGGGGAGCTGTTTTTT | CASSRGNTGELFF
NA | TRBJ1-5 | TRBV5-8 | few | TGTGCCAGCAGCCGGGATTTAGGAAGTCAGCCCCAGCATTTT | CASSRDLGSQPQHF
NA | TRBJ2-5 | TRBV15 | NA | TGTGCCACCAGCAGAGATTATACCCCCCAAGAGACCCAGTACTTC | CATSRDYTPQETQYF
NA | TRBJ1-2 | TRBV7-2 | NA | TGTGCCAGCAGCCGAATACAGGGCGGGGGCTACACCTTC | CASSRIQGGGYTF
TRBD2 | TRBJ2-7 | TRBV7-2 | NA | TGTGCCAGCAGCGCCACCGGGACTAGCGGCTCCTACGAGCAGTACTTC | CASSATGTSGSYEQYF
TRBD1 | TRBJ2-7 | TRBV6-5 | NA | TGTGCCAGCGGAACCGGGACAGAGACCTACGAGCAGTACTTC | CASGTGTETYEQYF
NA | TRBJ1-1 | TRBV2 | NA | TGTGCCAGCAGTGGGAGCGGCCTCACTGAAGCTTTCTTT | CASSGSGLTEAFF
TRBD1 | TRBJ2-1 | TRBV4-3 | NA | TGCGCCAGCAGCCAGGTGGACAGGGAAAATGAGCAGTTCTTC | CASSQVDRENEQFF
NA | TRBJ1-5 | TRBV3-1/TRBV3-2 | NA | TGTGCCAGCAGCCCGTACATATCGGGCCAGCCCCAGCATTTT | CASSPYISGQPQHF
NA | TRBJ1-1 | TRBV4-1 | NA | TGCGCCAGCAGCCAAGTCCGGCGGGAGAACACTGAAGCTTTCTTT | CASSQVRRENTEAFF
NA | TRBJ1-1 | TRBV18 | NA | TGTGCCAGCTCAGGAGGTTGGGGGCCGGCCACTGAAGCTTTCTTT | CASSGGWGPATEAFF
TRBD1 | TRBJ1-2 | TRBV10-3 | NA | TGTGCCATCAGTGAGGACAGGGTCTCCTACACCTTC | CAISEDRVSYTF
NA | TRBJ1-1 | TRBV6-5 | NA | TGTGCCAGCAGCGTTGGGGAGGGTTGGGAAACTGAAGCTTTCTTT | CASSVGEGWETEAFF
TRBD2 | TRBJ2-3 | TRBV30 | NA | TGTGCCTGTACTAGGACTAGCGGGGAGCGAGATACGCAGTATTTT | CACTRTSGERDTQYF
NA | TRBJ1-1 | TRBV6-1 | NA | TGTGCCAGCAGTGAAGACCGATGGGGCATGAACACTGAAGCTTTCTTT | CASSEDRWGMNTEAFF
TRBD1 | TRBJ1-2 | TRBV19 | NA | TGTGCCAGCCAGGGGGCAAGTGGCTACACCTTC | CASQGASGYTF
NA | TRBJ1-5 | TRBV2 | once | TGTGCCAGCACCTCGGCAGGGGCCCGTGGGGGGCCCCAGCATTTT | CASTSAGARGGPQHF
TRBD1 | TRBJ1-1 | TRBV19 | NA | TGTGCCAGTTCACCCGAAGGACAGGGGCACACTGAAGCTTTCTTT | CASSPEGQGHTEAFF
TRBD1 | TRBJ1-1 | TRBV6-2/TRBV6-3 | NA | TGTGCCAGCAGTTACTACAGGGGAACTGAAGCTTTCTTT | CASSYYRGTEAFF
NA | TRBJ1-1 | TRBV5-8 | few | TGTGCCAGCAGCGTACAAGGGCCCACAGAAGCTTTCTTT | CASSVQGPTEAFF
NA | TRBJ1-1 | TRBV18 | NA | TGTGCCAGCTCCTCGGGACATCAGAACACTGAAGCTTTCTTT | CASSSGHQNTEAFF
NA | TRBJ2-5 | TRBV2 | NA | TGTGCCACCAGACAGGTTGGGACGAAAGAGACCCAGTACTTC | CATRQVGTKETQYF
NA | TRBJ2-7 | TRBV5-5 | NA | TGTGCCAGCAGCTTGTCGGTTTTGTCACCAAGACACTACGAGCAGTACTTC | CASSLSVLSPRHYEQYF
NA | TRBJ2-3 | TRBV7-2 | NA | TGTGCCAGCGCGGCGAGGGGGGCCGGAAATACGCAGTATTTT | CASAARGAGNTQYF
TRBD1 | TRBJ1-2 | TRBV6-5 | NA | TGTGCCAGCAGACCAACGACAGGGGTGATCTATGGCTACACCTTC | CASRPTTGVIYGYTF
NA | TRBJ1-4 | TRBV30 | NA | TGTGCCTGGACGGACGGGGCAACTAATGAAAAACTGTTTTTT | CAWTDGATNEKLFF
NA | TRBJ1-5 | TRBV7-2 | NA | TGTGCCAGCAGCTTATTCAGGGGCAATCAGCCCCAGCATTTT | CASSLFRGNQPQHF